This T cell receptor (beta chain) was sequenced for a study of cytomegalovirus exposure and HLA in healthy donors. This clone was picked up a small number of times. Antigen: not known. In the PCR, 60 Vbeta and 13 Jbeta primers were used. Sequencing was performed with immunoSEQ multiplex PCR; in TCRdb, only in-frame clones are kept and a portion is missing. Here the sample spans some 120,000 clones, 75% to 90% being singletons. CDR1 LGHNT and CDR2 FRNRAP come from the germline V gene. The CDR3 sequence is 19 residues long. V shed 0 bases and J shed 1 base, with 21 bases lying between them. Notes on the study in general: It was reported in a later analysis that an Asian-associated ancestry cluster showed fewer N-insertions than the 666-donor mean. Some 16,000 TCR beta sequences were associated with HLA alleles at 0.05 false discovery rate in a later analysis.

J is TRBJ1-1 and V is TRBV12-5; D is possibly TRBD1 (6 bases). The source material was PBMCs. The clonotype originates from a man aged 30 to 39 in good health and CMV-seronegative. CDR3 in DNA: TGTGCTAGTGGTTTGGTAAGGGGGAGGGAGGGGACCTCGAACACTGAAGCTTTCTTT. It specifies CASGLVRGREGTSNTEAFF. Using reference TRBV12-5 and TRBJ1-1 for the parts outside the CDR3, the full variable domain is DARVTQTPRHKVTEMGQEVTMRCQPILGHNTVFWYRQTMMQGLELLAYFRNRAPLDDSGMPKDRFSAEMPDATLATLKIQPSEPRDSAVYFCASGLVRGREGTSNTEAFFGQGTRLTVV.